This T cell receptor beta chain was sequenced in a study of regulatory T cells in long-lasting Graves disease. This clonotype was observed at least ten times. Relying on iRepertoire HTBI primers and Arm-PCR of CDR3 regions, the team built TCR beta libraries. TCRdb used MiXCR to reprocess the multiplex PCR reads, holding one entry per CDR3 protein. The repertoire has some 450,000 distinct CDR3 sequences, roughly 15% of them found once; the top ten carry roughly a tenth. In germline, CDR1 is MDHEN, CDR2 SYDVKM. The CDR3 sequence is 13 residues long. Trimming removed 10 bases from V and 7 bases from J, with 17 bases in between. Noted time point: newly diagnosed GD, antithyroid drugs for less than 3 months. The TCR library used RNA extracted from PBMCs. The same data also went into a second study, on T cells in Graves' hyperthyroidism and ophthalmopathy.

The TCR comes from a woman aged 30 to 39 with Graves disease. V is TRBV28 and J is TRBJ1-5; D is undetermined. The source was peripheral blood mononuclear cells (PBMCs), collected at new diagnosis, from a patient treated with antithyroid drugs. The CDR3 reads CATTPGVSQPQHF. For the CDR3, the DNA is TGTGCCACCACTCCCGGGGTCAGCCAGCCCCAGCATTTT.